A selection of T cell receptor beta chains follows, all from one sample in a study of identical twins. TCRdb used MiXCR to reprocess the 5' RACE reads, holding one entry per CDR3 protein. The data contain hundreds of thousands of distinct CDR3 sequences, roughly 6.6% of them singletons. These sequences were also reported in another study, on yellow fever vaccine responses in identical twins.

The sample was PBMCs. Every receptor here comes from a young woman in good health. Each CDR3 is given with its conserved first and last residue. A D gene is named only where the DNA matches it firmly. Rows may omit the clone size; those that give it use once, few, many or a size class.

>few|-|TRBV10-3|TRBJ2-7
TGTGCCTCCAATCCCACTAGTTCGAAGGCTAAAGAGCAGTACTTC
CASNPTSSKAKEQYF
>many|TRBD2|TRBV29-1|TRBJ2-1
TGCAGCGTTGCGGGGGGGGCTGAGCAGTTCTTC
CSVAGGAEQFF
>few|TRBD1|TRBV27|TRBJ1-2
TGTGCCAGCAGGCTAACAGGGGGCACGGTCTATGGCTACACCTTC
CASRLTGGTVYGYTF
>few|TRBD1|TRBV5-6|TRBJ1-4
TGTGCCAGCAGCTGGAGGACAGGGCAAAATGAAAAACTGTTTTTT
CASSWRTGQNEKLFF
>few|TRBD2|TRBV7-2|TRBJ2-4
TGTGCCAGCAGCTTAGTCCAGCGGGGGGTGGTCAAAAACATTCAGTACTTC
CASSLVQRGVVKNIQYF
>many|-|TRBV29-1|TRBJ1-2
TGCAGCGTTGTAGGAGGGGAGGGAGGCTACACCTTC
CSVVGGEGGYTF
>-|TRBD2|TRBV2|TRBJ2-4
TGTGCCAGCAGTGGCTTAGCGGGACCCGCCAAAAACATTCAGTACTTC
CASSGLAGPAKNIQYF
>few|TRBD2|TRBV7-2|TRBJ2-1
TGTGCCAGCAGCTTAGCGGGAGGGATCTCCTACAATGAGCAGTTCTTC
CASSLAGGISYNEQFF
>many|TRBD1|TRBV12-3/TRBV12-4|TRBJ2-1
TGTGCCAGCAGTTCCGTTCCAGGGGGCCCAAAGGTCCATGAGCAGTTCTTC
CASSSVPGGPKVHEQFF
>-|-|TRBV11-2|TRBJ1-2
TGTGCCAGCAGCTTAGAATCGGGAGGTGGCTACACCTTC
CASSLESGGGYTF
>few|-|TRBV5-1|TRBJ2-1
TGCGCCAGCAGCTTGGCCTTACTTTCCTACAATGAGCAGTTCTTC
CASSLALLSYNEQFF
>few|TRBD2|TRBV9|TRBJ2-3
TGTGCCAGCAGCGACCGAGCGGGAGTGGCAGATACGCAGTATTTT
CASSDRAGVADTQYF
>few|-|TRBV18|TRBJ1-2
TGTGCCAGCTCACCAGTAGGGACGAACGAGAGGTACACCTTC
CASSPVGTNERYTF
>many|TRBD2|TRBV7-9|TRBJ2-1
TGTGCCAGCACCCCTAAGGCGGGAGGATATTACAATGAGCAGTTCTTC
CASTPKAGGYYNEQFF
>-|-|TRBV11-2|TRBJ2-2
TGTGCCAGCAGCTTCGGGCAGGGATCCTCCGGGGAGCTGTTTTTT
CASSFGQGSSGELFF
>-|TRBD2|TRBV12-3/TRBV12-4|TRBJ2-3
TGTGCCAGCAGTGTAGGGACTGCCGGGACTAGCGGGAGTGGCACAGATACGCAGTATTTT
CASSVGTAGTSGSGTDTQYF
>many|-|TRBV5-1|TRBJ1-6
TGCGCCAGCAGCTTGAGTCGGGGATTGAATTCACCCCTCCACTTT
CASSLSRGLNSPLHF
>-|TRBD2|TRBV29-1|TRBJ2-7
TGCAGCGTGGTTGGGGGGGAAGAAGAACCCTACGAGCAGTACTTC
CSVVGGEEEPYEQYF
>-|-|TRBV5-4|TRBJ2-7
TGTGCCAGCAGCCCAAACTTAGGGTCCAGGTTGCACGAGCAGTACTTC
CASSPNLGSRLHEQYF
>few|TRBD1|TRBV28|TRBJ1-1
TGTGCCAGCAGTTTGCGACTCACAGGGGGGACTGAAGCTTTCTTT
CASSLRLTGGTEAFF